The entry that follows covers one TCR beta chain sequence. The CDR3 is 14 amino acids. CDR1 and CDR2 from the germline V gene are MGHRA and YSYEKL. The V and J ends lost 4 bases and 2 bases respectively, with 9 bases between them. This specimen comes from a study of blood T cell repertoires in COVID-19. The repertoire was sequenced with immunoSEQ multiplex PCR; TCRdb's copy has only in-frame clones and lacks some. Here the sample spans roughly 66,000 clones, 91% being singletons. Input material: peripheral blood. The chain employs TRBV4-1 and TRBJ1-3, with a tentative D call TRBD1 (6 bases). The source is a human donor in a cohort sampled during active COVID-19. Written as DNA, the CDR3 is TGCGCCAGCAGCCCGGACAGCCCTGGAAACACCATATATTTT. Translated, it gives CASSPDSPGNTIYF.